This record looks at one T cell receptor (beta chain) sequence and its context. This CDR3 comprises 17 residues. V lost 0 bases to trimming and J lost 1 base, with 15 bases between them. Germline assignment: CDR1 SGHNT and CDR2 YYREEE (reference sequence). These data originate in a study of blood T cells in healthy people across ages. Then a second PCR, running roughly 7 to 11 cycles, was carried out with a sample-barcoded 5' primer and a J-beta primer mix. Via MiXCR, TCRdb re-called the 5' RACE reads, giving one row per CDR3 protein. The sample includes fewer than 1.5 million distinct CDR3 sequences, 42% of them seen just once.

The TCR comes from a woman aged 18-29 years in good health. The sample comprised blood. The genes are TRBV5-4 and TRBJ2-3; unclear D gene. This CDR3 reads CASSLGWPSMGTDTQYF. Here the CDR3 DNA reads TGTGCCAGCAGCTTGGGGTGGCCCAGCATGGGCACAGATACGCAGTATTTT.